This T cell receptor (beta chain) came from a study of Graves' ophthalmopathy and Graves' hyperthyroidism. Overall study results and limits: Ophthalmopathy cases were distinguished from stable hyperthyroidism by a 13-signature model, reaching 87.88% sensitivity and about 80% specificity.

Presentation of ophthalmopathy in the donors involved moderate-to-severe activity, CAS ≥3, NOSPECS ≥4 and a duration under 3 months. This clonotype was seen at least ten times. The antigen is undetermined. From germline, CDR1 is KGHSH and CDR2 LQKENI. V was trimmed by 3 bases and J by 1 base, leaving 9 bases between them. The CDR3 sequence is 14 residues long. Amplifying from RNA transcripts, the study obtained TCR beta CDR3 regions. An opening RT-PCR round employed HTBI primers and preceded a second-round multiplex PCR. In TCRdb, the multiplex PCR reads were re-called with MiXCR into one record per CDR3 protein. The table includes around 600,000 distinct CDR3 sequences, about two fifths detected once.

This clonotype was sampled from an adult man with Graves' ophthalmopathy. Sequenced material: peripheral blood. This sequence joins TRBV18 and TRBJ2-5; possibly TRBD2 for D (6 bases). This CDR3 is CASSPAGGQETQYF. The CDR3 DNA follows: TGTGCCAGCTCACCTGCCGGGGGCCAAGAGACCCAGTACTTC.